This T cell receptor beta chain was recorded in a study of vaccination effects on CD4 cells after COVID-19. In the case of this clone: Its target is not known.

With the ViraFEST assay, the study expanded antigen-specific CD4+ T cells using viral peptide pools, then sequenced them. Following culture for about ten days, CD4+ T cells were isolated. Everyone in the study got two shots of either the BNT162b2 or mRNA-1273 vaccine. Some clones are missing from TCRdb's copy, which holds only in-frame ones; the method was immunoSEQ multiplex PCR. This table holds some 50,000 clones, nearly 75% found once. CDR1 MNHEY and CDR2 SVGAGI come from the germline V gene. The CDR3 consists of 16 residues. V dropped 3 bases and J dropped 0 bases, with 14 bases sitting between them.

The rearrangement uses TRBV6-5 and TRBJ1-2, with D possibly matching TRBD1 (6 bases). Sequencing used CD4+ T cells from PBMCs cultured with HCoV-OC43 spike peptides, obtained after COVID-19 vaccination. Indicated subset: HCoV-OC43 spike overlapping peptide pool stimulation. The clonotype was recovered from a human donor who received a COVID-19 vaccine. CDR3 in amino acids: CASSYGGATANYGYTF. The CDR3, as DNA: TGTGCCAGCAGTTATGGGGGCGCGACGGCTAACTATGGCTACACCTTC.